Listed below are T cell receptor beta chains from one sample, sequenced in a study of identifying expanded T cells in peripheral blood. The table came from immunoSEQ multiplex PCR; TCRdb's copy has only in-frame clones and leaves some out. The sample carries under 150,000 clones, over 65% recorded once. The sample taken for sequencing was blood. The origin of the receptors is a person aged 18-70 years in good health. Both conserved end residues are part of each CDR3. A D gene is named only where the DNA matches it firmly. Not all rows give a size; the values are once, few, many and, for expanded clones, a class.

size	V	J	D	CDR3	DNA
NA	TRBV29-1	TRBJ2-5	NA	CSTEGTQLGTQYF	TGCAGCACTGAAGGGACCCAGCTAGGGACCCAGTACTTC
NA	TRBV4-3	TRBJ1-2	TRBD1	CASSPGQGAQGYTF	TGCGCCAGCAGCCCGGGACAGGGGGCGCAGGGCTACACCTTC
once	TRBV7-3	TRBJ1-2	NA	CASSSPITRGYTF	TGTGCCAGCAGCTCCCCCATCACTCGGGGCTACACCTTC
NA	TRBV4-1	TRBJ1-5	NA	CASSQGVGSGRGEPQHF	TGCGCCAGCAGCCAAGGGGTAGGCTCGGGGCGCGGGGAGCCCCAGCATTTT
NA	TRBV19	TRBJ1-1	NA	CASTRGTEAFF	TGTGCCAGTACCCGAGGAACTGAAGCTTTCTTT
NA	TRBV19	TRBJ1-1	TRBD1	CATQTPRDRGRTEAFF	TGTGCCACCCAGACCCCCCGGGACAGGGGGAGGACTGAAGCTTTCTTT
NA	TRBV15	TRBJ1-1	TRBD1	CATSRDRAGTGALNTEAFF	TGTGCCACCAGCAGAGATAGGGCCGGGACAGGGGCATTGAACACTGAAGCTTTCTTT
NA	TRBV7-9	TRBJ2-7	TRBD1	CASSLDRGNDEQYF	TGTGCCAGCAGCTTGGACAGGGGAAACGACGAGCAGTACTTC
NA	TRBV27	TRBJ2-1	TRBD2	CASSLRLAGNEQFF	TGTGCCAGCAGTTTACGGCTAGCGGGAAATGAGCAGTTCTTC
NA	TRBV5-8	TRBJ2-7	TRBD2	CASSGGGRGDPYEQYF	TGTGCCAGCAGTGGGGGGGGAAGAGGAGACCCTTACGAGCAGTACTTC
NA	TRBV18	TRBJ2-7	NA	CASSPSGSGRGVYEQYF	TGTGCCAGCTCACCGTCGGGTTCCGGCAGGGGGGTCTACGAGCAGTACTTC
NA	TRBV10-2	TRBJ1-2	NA	CASLFGEGSGYTF	TGCGCCAGCCTATTTGGGGAAGGCAGCGGCTACACCTTC
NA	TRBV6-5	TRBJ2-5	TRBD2	CASSYLTSGGRETQYF	TGTGCCAGCAGTTACCTCACTAGCGGGGGCAGGGAGACCCAGTACTTC
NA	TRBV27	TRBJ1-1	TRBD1	CASSHPDRFGGGPTEAFF	TGTGCCAGCAGTCACCCGGACAGGTTCGGGGGGGGGCCGACTGAAGCTTTCTTT
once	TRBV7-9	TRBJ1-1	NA	CASSLESNTEAFF	TGTGCCAGCAGCTTAGAGTCGAACACTGAAGCTTTCTTT
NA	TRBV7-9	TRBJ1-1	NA	CASSFSTASEAFF	TGTGCCAGCAGCTTTTCTACAGCCAGTGAAGCTTTCTTT
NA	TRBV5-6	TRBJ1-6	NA	CASSLVGGGSVDSPLHF	TGTGCCAGCAGCTTGGTGGGTGGCGGGAGTGTTGATTCACCCCTCCACTTT
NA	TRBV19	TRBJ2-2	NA	CASSIGNANTGELFF	TGTGCCAGTAGCATAGGAAACGCGAACACCGGGGAGCTGTTTTTT
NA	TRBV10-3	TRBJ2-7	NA	CAISDTYEQYF	TGTGCCATCAGTGACACCTACGAGCAGTACTTC
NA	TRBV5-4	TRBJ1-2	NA	CASSSRVGNNYGYTF	TGTGCCAGCAGCTCCCGAGTGGGGAACAACTATGGCTACACCTTC
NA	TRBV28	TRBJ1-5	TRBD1	CASSLSDRGRDQPQHF	TGTGCCAGCAGTTTATCCGACAGGGGTAGGGATCAGCCCCAGCATTTT
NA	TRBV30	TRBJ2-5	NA	CAWSDWIRGETQYF	TGTGCCTGGAGTGATTGGATACGAGGAGAGACCCAGTACTTC
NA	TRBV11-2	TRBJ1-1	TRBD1	CASSSNLGTGDTEAFF	TGTGCCAGCAGCTCCAACCTCGGGACAGGGGACACTGAAGCTTTCTTT
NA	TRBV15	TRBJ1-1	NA	CATSRERGNTEAFF	TGTGCCACCAGCAGAGAGAGAGGGAACACTGAAGCTTTCTTT
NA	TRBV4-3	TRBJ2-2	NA	CASSQDLSAGQNTGELFF	TGCGCCAGCAGCCAAGATCTGTCGGCGGGACAGAACACCGGGGAGCTGTTTTTT
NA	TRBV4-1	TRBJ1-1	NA	CASSQAPLGAAEAFF	TGCGCCAGCAGCCAAGCGCCCTTGGGGGCCGCTGAAGCTTTCTTT
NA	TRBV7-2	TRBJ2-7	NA	CASSVRWSSYEQYF	TGTGCCAGCAGCGTCAGGTGGAGCTCCTACGAGCAGTACTTC
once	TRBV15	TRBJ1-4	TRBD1	CATSSEGALNEKLFF	TGTGCCACCAGCAGTGAGGGGGCTCTTAATGAAAAACTGTTTTTT
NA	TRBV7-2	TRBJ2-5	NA	CASSLGRTVETQYF	TGTGCCAGCAGCTTAGGTCGGACGGTGGAGACCCAGTACTTC